A selection of T cell receptor beta chains follows, all from one sample in a study. TCRdb used MiXCR to reprocess the RT-PCR reads, holding one entry per CDR3 protein. This sample has around 700,000 distinct CDR3 sequences, with approximately 15% found just once. Material: memory CD4+ T cells from blood. The receptors derive from a female donor in good health, serving as a healthy control. Both conserved end residues are part of each CDR3. A D gene is named only where the DNA matches it firmly. The size of a clone is reported for some rows only, either as once, few or many, or as a class for expanded clones.

size	length	J	D	V	CDR3	DNA
NA	13	TRBJ1-1	NA	TRBV28	CASTLEGFGGAFF	TGTGCCAGCACCTTAGAGGGTTTTGGGGGAGCTTTCTTT
NA	13	TRBJ2-7	NA	TRBV6-5	CASRRDGPYEQYF	TGTGCCAGCAGACGCGACGGACCCTACGAGCAGTACTTC
few	16	TRBJ1-1	TRBD1	TRBV10-3	CAISGGGGWVNTEAFF	TGTGCCATCAGTGGAGGGGGCGGCTGGGTGAACACTGAAGCTTTCTTT
few	13	TRBJ2-2	NA	TRBV9	CASSPERPGELFF	TGTGCCAGCAGCCCAGAGAGACCCGGGGAGCTGTTTTTT
many	13	TRBJ2-7	TRBD1	TRBV12-3/TRBV12-4	CASSLTTGLEQYF	TGTGCCAGCAGTTTAACGACAGGGCTGGAGCAGTACTTC
many	13	TRBJ1-2	NA	TRBV28	CASSPGARYGYTF	TGTGCCAGCAGTCCCGGAGCCCGGTATGGCTACACCTTC
few	14	TRBJ2-5	NA	TRBV5-1	CASSLNSPQETQYF	TGCGCCAGCAGCTTGAACAGCCCTCAAGAGACCCAGTACTTC
NA	13	TRBJ1-1	NA	TRBV5-8	CASSPSPSSTGLF	TGTGCCAGCAGCCCGTCTCCGAGCAGTACGGGTCTCTTT
many	13	TRBJ2-3	NA	TRBV28	CASKGSSTDTQYF	TGTGCCAGCAAGGGTAGTAGCACAGATACGCAGTATTTT
many	14	TRBJ2-3	TRBD2	TRBV6-2/TRBV6-3	CASSTTSGTDTQYF	TGTGCCAGCAGCACGACTAGCGGCACAGATACGCAGTATTTT
few	17	TRBJ1-1	NA	TRBV4-1	CASSQALGGAGNTEAFF	TGCGCCAGCAGCCAAGCCCTAGGCGGGGCAGGGAACACTGAAGCTTTCTTT
many	14	TRBJ2-5	NA	TRBV4-1	CASSQDAHGQTQYF	TGCGCCAGCAGCCAAGATGCCCACGGACAGACCCAGTACTTC
few	14	TRBJ2-5	NA	TRBV5-1	CASSPAYPGETQYF	TGCGCCAGCAGCCCTGCTTATCCTGGGGAGACCCAGTACTTC
few	16	TRBJ1-3	TRBD1	TRBV5-1	CASSLRGGLSGNTIYF	TGCGCCAGCAGCTTGAGAGGGGGCCTCTCTGGAAACACCATATATTTT
NA	19	TRBJ2-1	NA	TRBV28	CASSPPPGLATGGYNEQFF	TGTGCCAGCAGCCCCCCTCCGGGACTAGCAACAGGGGGATACAATGAGCAGTTCTTC
NA	15	TRBJ1-1	NA	TRBV5-5	CASSLVLIRVDEAFF	TGTGCCAGCAGCTTGGTCCTCATCCGGGTTGATGAAGCTTTCTTT
NA	15	TRBJ2-1	TRBD1	TRBV12-3/TRBV12-4	CASRPGQGETGEQFF	TGTGCCAGCAGGCCCGGACAGGGAGAAACGGGTGAGCAGTTCTTC
NA	13	TRBJ1-2	NA	TRBV20-1	CSAAQGIGYGYTF	TGCAGTGCTGCCCAGGGTATAGGTTATGGCTACACCTTC